The TCR beta chain under discussion was sequenced for a study of cytomegalovirus exposure and HLA in healthy donors. The study's findings and limits: Most TCR sequences were uncommon, yet certain public TCRs appeared in many donors.

The CDR3 contains 15 residues. Germline V gives CDR1 MNHEY, CDR2 SVGAGI. Trimming removed 2 bases from V and 1 base from J, with 11 bases in between. A multiplex PCR was run with 60 Vbeta primers and 13 Jbeta primers. Clones were sequenced by immunoSEQ multiplex PCR, and TCRdb holds only the in-frame ones, with some missing. The sample table sets out about 90,000 clones. Comment on this clone: As yet, its antigen is unknown.

J is TRBJ1-1 and V is TRBV6-5, with D perhaps TRBD1 (6 bases). Sample: PBMCs. The sequence was collected from a woman under 40 in good health and CMV-seronegative. The CDR3 sequence: CASSYHRVTNTEAFF. The CDR3 nucleotides are TGTGCCAGCAGTTACCACAGGGTCACGAACACTGAAGCTTTCTTT.